Detailed here is one T cell receptor beta chain. It lacks a known antigen. No much larger clonotype is one base removed from it; base qualities were not supplied. Whole blood was collected in K2EDTA tubes by collaborating institutions according to the institutions' own protocols. For TCRbeta analysis, collaborators shipped samples as frozen whole blood, isolated PBMCs, or DNA extracted from either of those sample types. TCRbeta CDR3 regions were amplified from genomic DNA by means of the immunoSEQ Assay, a bias-controlled multiplex PCR. The source study handled its data this way. The number of nucleated cells in each sample was estimated from the amplification of reference gene primers within the assay. To quantify the absolute abundance of each unique TCRbeta CDR3 rearrangement, sequence reads were collapsed and filtered. For each sample, productive Simpson clonality was calculated as the square root of Simpson's diversity index across productive rearrangements. In its TCRdb copy, this immuneACCESS table keeps in-frame sequences only and misses some clones. Where compared with another copy, unresolved V genes explain less than half of these, and the others have no known cause. The V and J calls and the clone size are those of that table, but D and trimming were determined from the DNA. The sample records roughly 27,000 clones, around 90% of which are singletons. Under 2% of the sample is taken by the ten largest.

The CDR3 runs 16 amino acids, cysteine and phenylalanine included. CDR3 DNA is the only sequence kept; it has 48 bases, read in frame from the first base. V and J are truncated by 4 bases and 0 bases respectively, leaving an intervening sequence of 12 bases. CDR1 and CDR2 were assigned from the germline V gene as MGHRA and YSYEKL. The data are from a study of blood T cell repertoires in COVID-19 (dated by TCRdb to 2019 to 2021). A note on the overall study: Samples covering the acute and convalescent phases of COVID-19 were provided by collaborators in the United States, Italy and Spain. The material from the prospective study consisted of cDNA or gDNA derived from T cells, B-cell-depleted T cells, or PBMCs. The repertoires were released in a freely available public database intended as a resource for research on the immune response to SARS-CoV-2. Subjects who had been exposed to COVID-19, were actively infected with it, or had recovered from it provided the deeply sampled blood TCRbeta repertoires that made up the dataset. The sample metadata nearly always contained a de-identified subject ID, COVID-19 status, age in years and sex. Where available, HLA class I and class II types were obtained from metadata supplied by the sample provider rather than from assay-based typing. Samples came from the ongoing ImmuneRACE study (first 160 participants) plus 1,254 subjects from 6 global collaborators. What the study reported, not specific to this receptor: The amount of clinical and demographic metadata varied by source and participant and was provided uncurated.

This receptor was obtained from a woman in her sixties or seventies with active COVID-19. The chain joins TRBV4-1 to TRBJ1-4, with the D gene call left open. Material for sequencing was peripheral blood. The sequence in DNA is TGCGCCAGCAGCCCTATAGAGGGTGCAACTAATGAAAAACTGTTTTTT. It is translated as CASSPIEGATNEKLFF.